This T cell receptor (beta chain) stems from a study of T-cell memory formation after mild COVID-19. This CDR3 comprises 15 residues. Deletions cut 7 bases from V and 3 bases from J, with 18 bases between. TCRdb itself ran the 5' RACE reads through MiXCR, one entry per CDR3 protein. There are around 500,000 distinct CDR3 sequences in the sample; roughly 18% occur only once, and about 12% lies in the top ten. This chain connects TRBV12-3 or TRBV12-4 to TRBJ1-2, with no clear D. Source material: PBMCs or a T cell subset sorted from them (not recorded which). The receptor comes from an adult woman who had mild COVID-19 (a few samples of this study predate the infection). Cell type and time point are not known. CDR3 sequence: CASNDLGERDYGYTF. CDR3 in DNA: TGTGCCAGCAATGATCTAGGAGAGAGGGACTATGGCTACACCTTC.